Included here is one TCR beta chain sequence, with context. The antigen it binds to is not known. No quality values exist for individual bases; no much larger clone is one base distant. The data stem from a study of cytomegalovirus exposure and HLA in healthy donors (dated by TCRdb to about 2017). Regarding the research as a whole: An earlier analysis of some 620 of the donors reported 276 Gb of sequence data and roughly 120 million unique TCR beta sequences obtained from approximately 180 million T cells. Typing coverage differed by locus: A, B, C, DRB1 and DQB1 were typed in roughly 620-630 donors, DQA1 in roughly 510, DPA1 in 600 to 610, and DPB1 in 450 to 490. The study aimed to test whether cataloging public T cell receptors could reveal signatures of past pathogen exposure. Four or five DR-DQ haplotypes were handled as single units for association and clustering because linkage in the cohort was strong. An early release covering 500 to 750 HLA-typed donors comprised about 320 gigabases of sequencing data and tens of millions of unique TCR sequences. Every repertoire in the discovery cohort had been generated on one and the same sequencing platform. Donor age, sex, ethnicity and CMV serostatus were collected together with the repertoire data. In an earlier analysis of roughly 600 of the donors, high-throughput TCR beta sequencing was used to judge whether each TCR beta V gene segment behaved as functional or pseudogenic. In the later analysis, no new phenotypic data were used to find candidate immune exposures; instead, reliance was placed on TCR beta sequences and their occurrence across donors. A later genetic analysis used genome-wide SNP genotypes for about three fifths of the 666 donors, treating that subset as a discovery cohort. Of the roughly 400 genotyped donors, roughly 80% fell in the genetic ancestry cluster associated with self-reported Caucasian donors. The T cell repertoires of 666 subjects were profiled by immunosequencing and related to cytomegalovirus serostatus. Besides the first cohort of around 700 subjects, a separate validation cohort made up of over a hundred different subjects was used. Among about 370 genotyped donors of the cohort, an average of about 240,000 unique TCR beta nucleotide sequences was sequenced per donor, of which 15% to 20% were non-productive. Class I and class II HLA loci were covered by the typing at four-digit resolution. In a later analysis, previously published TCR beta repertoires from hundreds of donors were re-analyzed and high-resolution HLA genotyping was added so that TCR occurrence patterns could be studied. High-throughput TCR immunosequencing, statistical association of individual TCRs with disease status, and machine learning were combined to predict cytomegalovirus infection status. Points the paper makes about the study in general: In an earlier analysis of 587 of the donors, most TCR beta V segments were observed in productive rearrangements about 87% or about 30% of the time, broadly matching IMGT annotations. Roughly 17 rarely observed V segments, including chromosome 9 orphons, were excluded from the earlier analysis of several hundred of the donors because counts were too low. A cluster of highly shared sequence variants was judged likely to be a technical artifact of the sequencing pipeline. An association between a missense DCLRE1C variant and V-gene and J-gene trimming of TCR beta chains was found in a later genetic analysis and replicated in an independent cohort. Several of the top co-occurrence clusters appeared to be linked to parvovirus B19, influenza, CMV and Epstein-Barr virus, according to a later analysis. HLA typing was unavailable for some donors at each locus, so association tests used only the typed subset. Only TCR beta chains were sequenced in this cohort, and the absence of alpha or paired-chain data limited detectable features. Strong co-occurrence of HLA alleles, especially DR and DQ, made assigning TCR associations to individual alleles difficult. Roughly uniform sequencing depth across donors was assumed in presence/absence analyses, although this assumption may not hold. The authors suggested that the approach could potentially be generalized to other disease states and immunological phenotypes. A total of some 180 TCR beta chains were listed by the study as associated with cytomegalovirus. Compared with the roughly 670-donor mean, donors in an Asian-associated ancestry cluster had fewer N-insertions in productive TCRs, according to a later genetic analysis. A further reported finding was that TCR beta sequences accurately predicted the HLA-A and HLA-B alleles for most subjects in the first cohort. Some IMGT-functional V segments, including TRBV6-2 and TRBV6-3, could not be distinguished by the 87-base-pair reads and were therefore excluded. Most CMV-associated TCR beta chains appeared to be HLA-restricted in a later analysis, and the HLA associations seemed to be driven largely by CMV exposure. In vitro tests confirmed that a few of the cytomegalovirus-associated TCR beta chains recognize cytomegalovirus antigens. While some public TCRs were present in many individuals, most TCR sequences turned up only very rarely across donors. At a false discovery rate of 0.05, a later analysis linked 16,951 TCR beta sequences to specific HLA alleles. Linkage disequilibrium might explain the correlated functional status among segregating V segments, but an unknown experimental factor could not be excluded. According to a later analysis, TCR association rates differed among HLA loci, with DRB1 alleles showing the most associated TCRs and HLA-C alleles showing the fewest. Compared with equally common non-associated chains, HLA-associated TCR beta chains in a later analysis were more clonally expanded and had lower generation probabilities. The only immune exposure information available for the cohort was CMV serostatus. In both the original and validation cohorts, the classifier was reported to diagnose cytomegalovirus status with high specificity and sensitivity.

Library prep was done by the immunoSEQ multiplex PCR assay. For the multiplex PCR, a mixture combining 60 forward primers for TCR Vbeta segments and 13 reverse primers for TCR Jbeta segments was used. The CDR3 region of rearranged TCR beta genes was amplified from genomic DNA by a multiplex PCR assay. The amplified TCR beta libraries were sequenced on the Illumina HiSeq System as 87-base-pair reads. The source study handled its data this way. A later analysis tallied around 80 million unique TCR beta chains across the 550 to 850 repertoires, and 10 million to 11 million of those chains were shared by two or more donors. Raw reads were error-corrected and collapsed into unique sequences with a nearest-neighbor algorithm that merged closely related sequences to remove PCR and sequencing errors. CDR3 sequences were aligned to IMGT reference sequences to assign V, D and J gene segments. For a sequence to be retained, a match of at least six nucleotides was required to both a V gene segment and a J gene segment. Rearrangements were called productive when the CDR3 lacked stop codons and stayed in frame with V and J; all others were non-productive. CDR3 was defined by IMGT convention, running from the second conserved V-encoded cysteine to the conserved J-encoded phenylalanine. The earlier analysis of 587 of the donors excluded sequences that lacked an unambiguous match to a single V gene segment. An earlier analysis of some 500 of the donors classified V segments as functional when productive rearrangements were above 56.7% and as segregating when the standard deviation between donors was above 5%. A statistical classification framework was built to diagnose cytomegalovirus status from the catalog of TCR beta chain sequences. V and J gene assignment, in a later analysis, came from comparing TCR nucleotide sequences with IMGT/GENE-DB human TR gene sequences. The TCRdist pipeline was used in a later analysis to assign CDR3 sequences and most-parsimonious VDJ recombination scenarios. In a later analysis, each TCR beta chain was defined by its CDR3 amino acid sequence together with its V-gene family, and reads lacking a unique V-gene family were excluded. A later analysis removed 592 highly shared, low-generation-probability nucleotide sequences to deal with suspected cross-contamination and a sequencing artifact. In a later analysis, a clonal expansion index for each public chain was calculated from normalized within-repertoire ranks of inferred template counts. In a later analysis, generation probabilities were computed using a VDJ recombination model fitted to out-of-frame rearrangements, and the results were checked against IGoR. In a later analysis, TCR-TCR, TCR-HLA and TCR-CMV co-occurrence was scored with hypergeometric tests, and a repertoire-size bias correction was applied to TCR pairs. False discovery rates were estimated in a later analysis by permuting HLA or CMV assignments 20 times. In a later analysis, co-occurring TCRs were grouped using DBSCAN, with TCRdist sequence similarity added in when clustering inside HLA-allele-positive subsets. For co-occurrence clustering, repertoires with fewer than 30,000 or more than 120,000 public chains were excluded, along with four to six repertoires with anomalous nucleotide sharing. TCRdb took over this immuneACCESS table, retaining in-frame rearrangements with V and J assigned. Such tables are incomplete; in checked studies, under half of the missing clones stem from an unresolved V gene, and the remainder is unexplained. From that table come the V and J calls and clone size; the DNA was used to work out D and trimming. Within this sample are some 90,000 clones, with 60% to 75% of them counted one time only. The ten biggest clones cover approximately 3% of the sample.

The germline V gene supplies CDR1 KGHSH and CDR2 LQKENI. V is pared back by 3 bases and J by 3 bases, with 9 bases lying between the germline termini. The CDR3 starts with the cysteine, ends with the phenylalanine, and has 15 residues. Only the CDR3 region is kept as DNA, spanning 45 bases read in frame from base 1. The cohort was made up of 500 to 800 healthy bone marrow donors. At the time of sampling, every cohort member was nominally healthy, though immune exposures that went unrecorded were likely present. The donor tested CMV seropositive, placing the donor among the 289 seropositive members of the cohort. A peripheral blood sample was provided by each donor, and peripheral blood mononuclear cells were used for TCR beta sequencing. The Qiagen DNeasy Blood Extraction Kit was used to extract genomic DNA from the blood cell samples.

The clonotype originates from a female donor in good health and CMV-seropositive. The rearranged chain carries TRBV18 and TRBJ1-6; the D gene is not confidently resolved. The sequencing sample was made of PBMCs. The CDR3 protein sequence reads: CASSPTAFYNSPLHF. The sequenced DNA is TGTGCCAGCTCACCTACAGCTTTCTATAATTCACCCCTCCACTTT.